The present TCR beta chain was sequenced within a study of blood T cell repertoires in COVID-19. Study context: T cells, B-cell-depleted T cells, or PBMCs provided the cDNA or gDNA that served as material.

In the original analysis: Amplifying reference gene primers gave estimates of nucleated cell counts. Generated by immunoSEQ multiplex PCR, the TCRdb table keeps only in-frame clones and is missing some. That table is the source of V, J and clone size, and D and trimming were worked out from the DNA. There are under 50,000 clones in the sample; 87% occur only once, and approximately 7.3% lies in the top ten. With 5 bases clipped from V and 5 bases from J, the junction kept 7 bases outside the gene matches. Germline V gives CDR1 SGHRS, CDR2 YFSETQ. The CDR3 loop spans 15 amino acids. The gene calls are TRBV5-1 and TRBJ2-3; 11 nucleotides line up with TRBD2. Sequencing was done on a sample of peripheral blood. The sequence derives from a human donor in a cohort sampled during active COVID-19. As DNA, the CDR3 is TGCGCCAGCAGAATCGGGACTAGCGGAGGAGATACGCAGTATTTT. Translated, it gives CASRIGTSGGDTQYF.